A selection of T cell receptor beta chains follows, all from one sample in a study of CD8 T cells in ankylosing spondylitis. TCRdb used MiXCR to reprocess the 5' RACE reads, holding one entry per CDR3 protein. The sample consists of 350,000 to 450,000 distinct CDR3 sequences, approximately 20% of them appearing once. The sequencing input was blood, either unsorted or a sorted T cell fraction (not recorded which). These receptors all come from a male donor with ankylosing spondylitis or in good health (not recorded which). The conserved cysteine and the conserved F or W are not part of the CDR3 here.

TRBV4-1	TRBJ2-5	ASSQFSDGQETQY
TRBV11-3	TRBJ2-3	ASSSDRGYTQY
TRBV12-3/TRBV12-4	TRBJ2-3	ATNKGQPSTDTQY
TRBV20-1	TRBJ2-7	SAEEVLGAYEQY
TRBV6-1	TRBJ2-7	ASSPTSGGPYLSYEQY
TRBV10-3	TRBJ2-6	ATGGGSGANVLT
TRBV27	TRBJ2-7	ASSSHQGYEQY
TRBV5-6	TRBJ2-5	ASSQGGASETQY
TRBV12-3/TRBV12-4	TRBJ2-1	ASRTFGNEQF
TRBV5-1	TRBJ2-1	ASSLGGGGKYNEQF
TRBV4-1	TRBJ2-1	ASSQTGTGGNEQF
TRBV29-1	TRBJ1-1	SVEDGEVGTEAF
TRBV7-9	TRBJ2-1	ASSLAGLPLHNEQF
TRBV5-6	TRBJ1-2	ASSFPPGVVLGYT
TRBV27	TRBJ1-4	ASSPRVGEKLF
TRBV10-2	TRBJ2-2	ASSLNPETYTGELF
TRBV12-3/TRBV12-4	TRBJ2-7	ASSSGHYEQY
TRBV6-5	TRBJ2-2	ASSWGLAGKAGELF
TRBV10-3	TRBJ2-7	AIQGLERYEQY
TRBV12-3/TRBV12-4	TRBJ1-2	ASRGDGYT
TRBV7-3	TRBJ2-2	ASSFSWTGRTGELF
TRBV12-3/TRBV12-4	TRBJ1-4	ASSLERRTNEKLF
TRBV6-5	TRBJ2-1	ASSYSMLALYNEQF
TRBV29-1	TRBJ2-1	SVEDETSGADEQF
TRBV19	TRBJ2-1	ASSGGPLYNEQF
TRBV6-1	TRBJ2-5	ASSGRGAGLQETQY
TRBV29-1	TRBJ2-7	SVIPRVSNSYEQY
TRBV27	TRBJ2-7	ASSRRAGTFAYEQY
TRBV12-3/TRBV12-4	TRBJ1-2	ASSFFDSGYT
TRBV18	TRBJ2-2	ASSLESSGELF
TRBV7-9	TRBJ2-3	ASLTSRLAGTPDTQY
TRBV12-3/TRBV12-4	TRBJ2-7	ASSFLNEQY
TRBV12-3/TRBV12-4	TRBJ1-6	ASSPGGNSPLH
TRBV12-3/TRBV12-4	TRBJ2-5	ASTNGLSGAPGTQY
TRBV12-3/TRBV12-4	TRBJ2-6	ASCRSRGANVLT
TRBV20-1	TRBJ1-1	SARDDAGQFMNTEAF
TRBV20-1	TRBJ2-3	SARGQRGGEVDTQY
TRBV6-2/TRBV6-3	TRBJ2-7	ASSSGRGGIDEQY
TRBV6-5	TRBJ2-1	ASSYGGKSYNEQF
TRBV28	TRBJ2-7	SSSGYRDTAHEQY
TRBV12-3/TRBV12-4	TRBJ1-5	ASSLEGAGNQPQH
TRBV7-9	TRBJ2-7	ASSLFPDRYEQY
TRBV7-9	TRBJ2-7	ASSETPAGSYEQY
TRBV12-3/TRBV12-4	TRBJ1-3	ANRLPGNTIY
TRBV9	TRBJ2-7	ASGDSLGYEQY